The clone carrying this T cell receptor (beta chain) was counted many times. As yet, its antigen is unknown. Time point indicated: newly diagnosed GD, antithyroid drugs for less than 3 months. Extracted RNA from PBMCs served as the source of the TCR library. Building of the TCR beta libraries involved iRepertoire HTBI primers and Arm-PCR of CDR3 regions. TCRdb called the multiplex PCR reads again in MiXCR, with one record for every CDR3 protein. There are 400,000 to 500,000 distinct CDR3 sequences in the sample; about a sixth occur only once, and 20% to 25% lies in the top ten. This record comes from a study of regulatory T cells in long-lasting Graves disease. J gave up 4 bases and V 2 bases, and 10 bases lay outside the gene matches. The CDR3 runs to 16 residues. Findings and caveats of the study: Persistent disease preferred TRBV28, TRBJ1-2 and TRBJ2-5.

This sample was shared with a second study, whose subject was T cells in Graves' hyperthyroidism and ophthalmopathy. This second study notes: Blood also showed most of the thyroid clonotypes that were expanded above 0.001.

The rearrangement joins TRBV12-3 or TRBV12-4 to TRBJ2-5, with 7 bases fitting TRBD2. Sequenced here: peripheral blood mononuclear cells (PBMCs), sampled at new diagnosis, from a patient treated with antithyroid drugs. The sequence derives from a woman aged 18-29 years with Graves disease. The CDR3 DNA reads TGTGCCAGCAGTTTATCGGGTGGGAGGGCCGGAGAGACCCAGTACTTC. The encoded protein is CASSLSGGRAGETQYF.